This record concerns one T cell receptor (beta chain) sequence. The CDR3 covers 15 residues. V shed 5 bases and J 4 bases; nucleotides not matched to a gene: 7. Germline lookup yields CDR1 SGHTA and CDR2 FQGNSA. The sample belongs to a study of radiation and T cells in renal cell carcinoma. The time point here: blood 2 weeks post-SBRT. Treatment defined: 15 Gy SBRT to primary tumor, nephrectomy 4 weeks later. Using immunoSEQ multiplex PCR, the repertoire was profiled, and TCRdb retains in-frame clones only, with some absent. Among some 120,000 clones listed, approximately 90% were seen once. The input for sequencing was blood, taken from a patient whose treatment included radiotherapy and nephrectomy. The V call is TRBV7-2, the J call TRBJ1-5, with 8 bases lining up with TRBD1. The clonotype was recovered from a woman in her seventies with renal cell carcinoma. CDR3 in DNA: TGTGCCAGCAGCCCACAGGGGGGTTTAAATCAGCCCCAGCATTTT. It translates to CASSPQGGLNQPQHF. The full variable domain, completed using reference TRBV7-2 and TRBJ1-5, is GAGVSQSPSNKVTEKGKDVELRCDPISGHTALYWYRQSLGQGLEFLIYFQGNSAPDKSGLPSDRFSAERTGGSVSTLTIQRTQQEDSAVYLCASSPQGGLNQPQHFGDGTRLSIL.